These 32 T cell receptor beta chains were all obtained from the same sample, sequenced in a study of Ad26.COV2.S vaccination and SARS-CoV-2 variants. TCRdb's copy holds only in-frame clones and misses some; the assay was immunoSEQ multiplex PCR. The table lists hundreds of thousands of clones, roughly 90% of them singletons. This sample's treatment: over 15 received Ad26.COV2.S at low or high dose, single or two shots; several received placebo; per-sample allocation not given. Material that was analyzed had been drawn on day 63 after the first vaccine or placebo injection. Material: peripheral blood, obtained in a trial of Ad26.COV2.S vaccine versus placebo. The receptors originated from a person between 18 and 65 years old who received the Ad26.COV2.S COVID-19 vaccine or a placebo.

This clone was seen more than once but under ten times. The chain uses TRBV18 and TRBJ1-6, with D maybe TRBD1 (5 bases). From germline, CDR1 is KGHSH and CDR2 LQKENI. The CDR3 contains 15 residues. The ends were cut back, 1 base at V and 8 bases at J, with 12 bases in the middle. CDR3 sequence (DNA): TGTGCCAGCTCACCACAAGGGGTGTGGGATTCACCCCTCCACTTT. Protein sequence: CASSPQGVWDSPLHF.

The chain recombines TRBV24-1 with TRBJ1-1, with D possibly matching TRBD1 (6 bases). Trimming pared 0 bases from V and 12 bases from J, leaving 10 bases between. Germline CDR1 and CDR2: KGHDR and SFDVKD. The CDR3 sequence is 12 residues long. CDR3 nucleotide sequence: TGTGCCACCAGTGATTTGACAGGGCGGTCTTTCTTT. This sequence encodes CATSDLTGRSFF.

The chain uses TRBV19 and TRBJ1-4, with TRBD1 identical over 10 bases. CDR3 size: 14 residues. The junction had 6 bases not matched to a gene; V was cut back by 6 bases and J by 8 bases. CDR1 is LNHDA and CDR2 is SQIVND in the germline V gene (reference sequence). For the CDR3, the DNA is TGTGCCAGTAGCGGGACAGGGGCAGGAGAAAAACTGTTTTTT. Translating gives CASSGTGAGEKLFF.

The J gene is TRBJ1-2, the V gene TRBV27; D not resolved. The ends were cut back, 7 bases at V and 5 bases at J, with 17 bases in the middle. The CDR3 spans 14 residues. Germline V gives CDR1 MNHEY, CDR2 SMNVEV (reference sequence). CDR3 in DNA: TGTGCCAGCACTCCGCGGGCTGGTGGGTATGGCTACACCTTC. Translating gives CASTPRAGGYGYTF.

This clone was picked up a small number of times. The chain links TRBV2 to TRBJ2-7; 8 nucleotides agree with TRBD2. CDR3 size: 20 residues. Germline loops: CDR1 SNHLY, CDR2 FYNNEI. J gave up 1 base and V 0 bases, and 17 bases lay outside the gene matches. The DNA of the CDR3 is TGTGCCAGCAGTGAAGCTAGAGGCCCTGCGGTGGCGGGAGGTTCCTACGAGCAGTACTTC. Protein: CASSEARGPAVAGGSYEQYF.

The J gene is TRBJ1-2, the V gene TRBV10-3; D is perhaps TRBD1 (6 bases). V lost 5 bases, J lost 6 bases, and 7 bases lay in between. Germline V CDR1 and CDR2: ENHRY, SYGVKD. This CDR3 is 11 amino acids long. In DNA, the CDR3 is TGTGCCATCAGTAGGGGGGATGGCTACACCTTC. Its protein product is CAISRGDGYTF.

The CDR3 sequence: CASSLGLFSYEQYF. In nucleotides, the CDR3 is TGTGCCAGCAGCTTGGGGCTCTTTTCCTACGAGCAGTACTTC. The J gene is TRBJ2-7, the V gene TRBV11-2, with D possibly being TRBD1 (5 bases). The length of the CDR3 is 14 residues. CDR1 and CDR2 from the germline V gene are SGHAT and FQNNGV. Between the trimmed V and J ends, which lost 3 bases and 1 base, there was a span of 10 bases.

CDR3 bases: TGCGCCAGCAGCCGGACCCCGGGGGGGAACACTGAAGCTTTCTTT. Amino acids: CASSRTPGGNTEAFF. The rearrangement joins TRBV4-3 to TRBJ1-1, with D maybe TRBD1 (5 bases). The CDR3 loop spans 15 amino acids. With 4 bases removed from V and 1 base from J, the gap between germline ends came to 13 bases. CDR1 is LGHNA and CDR2 is YSLEER in the germline V gene.

The chain has TRBV6-4 and TRBJ2-1, with D possibly TRBD2 on 6 matching bases. The CDR3 spans 15 residues. V was trimmed by 2 bases and J by 5 bases, leaving 13 bases between them. Germline values: CDR1 MRHNA, CDR2 SNTAGT. The CDR3 sequence: CASSDPTRGNNEQFF. The CDR3 nucleotides are TGTGCCAGCAGTGACCCGACTAGGGGTAACAATGAGCAGTTCTTC.

V is TRBV7-2 and J is TRBJ1-2, with a possible D match to TRBD1 (5 bases). Trimming stripped 1 base from V and 2 bases from J, with 20 bases between. Per the germline V gene, CDR1 is SGHTA and CDR2 is FQGNSA. CDR3 length: 18 amino acids. CDR3 nucleotide sequence: TGTGCCAGCAGCTTAGGACCCATCCCGCAGGGTTCCAACTATGGCTACACCTTC. It yields the protein CASSLGPIPQGSNYGYTF.

The chain couples TRBV6-5 to TRBJ1-1; D is unresolved. This CDR3 is 12 amino acids long. The germline V gene encodes CDR1 MNHEY and CDR2 SVGAGI. Between the trimmed V and J ends, which lost 0 bases and 2 bases, there was a span of 1 base. CDR3 in amino acids: CASSYSNTEAFF. CDR3 sequence (DNA): TGTGCCAGCAGTTACTCTAACACTGAAGCTTTCTTT.

This chain uses TRBV7-9 with TRBJ1-3; tentative D call: TRBD1 (5 bases). Germline-derived CDR1 and CDR2 are SEHNR and FQNEAQ (reference sequence). This CDR3 spans 15 amino acids. The V end lost 2 bases, the J end lost 1 base, and 9 bases lay between the germline ends. The DNA for the CDR3 is TGTGCCAGCAGCTTAAAAGGGGCGTCTGGAAACACCATATATTTT. This sequence encodes CASSLKGASGNTIYF.

The rearrangement uses TRBV28 and TRBJ1-4, with D tentatively TRBD1 (6 bases). Deletions cut 3 bases from V and 6 bases from J, with 11 bases between. The germline V gene has CDR1 MDHEN and CDR2 SYDVKM. The CDR3 totals 14 residues. DNA of the CDR3: TGTGCCAGCAGTTTCAGGGGAGCGGATGAAAAACTGTTTTTT. As protein: CASSFRGADEKLFF. Filled out from reference TRBV28 and TRBJ1-4, the complete variable domain reads DVKVTQSSRYLVKRTGEKVFLECVQDMDHENMFWYRQDPGLGLRLIYFSYDVKMKEKGDIPEGYSVSREKKERFSLILESASTNQTSMYLCASSFRGADEKLFFGSGTQLSVL.

The chain links TRBV19 to TRBJ1-5; D not resolved. The V end was cut by 2 bases, the J end by 6 bases, with 14 bases between. CDR1 is LNHDA and CDR2 is SQIVND in the germline V gene (reference sequence). The CDR3 contains 15 residues. The DNA for the CDR3 is TGTGCCAGTAGTATATACGACACCGCGGGTCAGCCCCAGCATTTT. It is translated as CASSIYDTAGQPQHF.

V gene TRBV11-2 combines with J gene TRBJ2-2; 10 positions match TRBD2. The V segment lost 5 bases and the J segment 5 bases; nucleotides outside the gene matches: 8. Germline V lookup: CDR1 SGHAT, CDR2 FQNNGV. The CDR3 runs to 16 residues. CDR3 loop: CASSIPGLAVTGELFF. The CDR3 region has the DNA TGTGCCAGCAGCATCCCCGGACTAGCGGTAACCGGGGAGCTGTTTTTT. Full variable domain (missing parts from reference TRBV11-2 and TRBJ2-2): EAGVAQSPRYKIIEKRQSVAFWCNPISGHATLYWYQQILGQGPKLLIQFQNNGVVDDSQLPKDRFSAERLKGVDSTLKIQPAKLEDSAVYLCASSIPGLAVTGELFFGEGSRLTVL.

CDR3: CASSYGGLSNTEAFF. CDR3 in DNA: TGTGCCAGCAGTTATGGGGGGTTAAGTAACACTGAAGCTTTCTTT. The V gene is TRBV6-5, the J gene TRBJ1-1; D may be TRBD1 (5 bases). Trimming pared 3 bases from V and 2 bases from J, leaving 13 bases between. Per germline, CDR1 MNHEY and CDR2 SVGAGI. The CDR3 has 15 residues.

The CDR3, as DNA: TGCGCCAGCAGCTCTCGAGCGGGAGTGATCGGTGAGCAGTTCTTC. Its translation is CASSSRAGVIGEQFF. The chain recombines TRBV5-1 with TRBJ2-1, with TRBD2 identical over 8 bases. In germline, CDR1 is SGHRS, CDR2 YFSETQ. The trim removed 3 bases at V and 9 bases at J, leaving 11 bases unmatched. The CDR3 runs to 15 residues.

This chain's CDR3 is CASSYGRGREQYF. Here the CDR3 DNA reads TGTGCCAGCAGTTACGGCAGGGGGCGCGAGCAGTACTTC. The V call is TRBV6-5, the J call TRBJ2-7, with 8 positions matching TRBD1. The germline V gene has CDR1 MNHEY and CDR2 SVGAGI. The CDR3 runs to 13 residues. The V gene end was trimmed by 2 bases and the J gene end by 6 bases; junction bases not matched to a gene: 3.

A remark on this clone: The sample holds other DNA sequences that translate to the same CDR3. V is TRBV19 and J is TRBJ1-5; weak D call: TRBD1 (5 bases). The CDR3 is made up of 13 amino acids. Germline CDR1 is LNHDA and CDR2 is SQIVND (reference sequence). Trimming pared 3 bases from V and 5 bases from J, leaving 8 bases between. The CDR3 bases are TGTGCCAGTAGTATCCAGGGCGATCAGCCCCAGCATTTT. Residues: CASSIQGDQPQHF.

The chain uses TRBV6-2 or TRBV6-3 and TRBJ1-2; D might be TRBD1 (6 bases). This CDR3 has 14 amino acids. CDR1 is MNHEY, CDR2 SVGEGT, per germline. Between the trimmed V and J ends, which lost 4 bases and 4 bases, there was a span of 13 bases. In nucleotides, the CDR3 is TGTGCCAGCAGTTTCCGGACAGTCCTCTATGGCTACACCTTC. Translating gives CASSFRTVLYGYTF.

The V and J genes are TRBV19 and TRBJ2-1; perhaps TRBD1 as D (6 bases). In germline, CDR1 is LNHDA, CDR2 SQIVND (reference sequence). This CDR3 has 12 residues. V lost 5 bases and J 7 bases, leaving 9 bases between the germline ends. The CDR3 bases are TGTGCCAGTAGTCCTCAGGGGAATGAGCAGTTCTTC. This encodes CASSPQGNEQFF.

V usage is TRBV18 and J usage is TRBJ1-1; D is possibly TRBD1 (6 bases). V was shortened by 3 bases and J by 6 bases, with 11 bases between the two germline ends. Germline assignment: CDR1 KGHSH and CDR2 LQKENI. The CDR3 runs 13 residues. The CDR3 sequence is CASSPSGVPEAFF. CDR3 DNA sequence: TGTGCCAGCTCACCCTCAGGGGTTCCTGAAGCTTTCTTT.

This clone was recorded once. The CDR3 sequence is CAWSVGPGGIDIQYF. The DNA for the CDR3 is TGTGCCTGGAGTGTAGGTCCAGGGGGCATAGACATTCAGTACTTC. The V call is TRBV30, the J call TRBJ2-4, with 8 bases aligning to TRBD1. The CDR3 extends over 15 amino acids. Trimming took 0 bases from V and 8 from J; bases not matched to a gene: 9. Germline-derived CDR1 and CDR2 are GTSNPN and SVGIG (reference sequence). Full variable domain (outside the CDR3, taken from reference TRBV30 and TRBJ2-4): SQTIHQWPATLVQPVGSPLSLECTVEGTSNPNLYWYRQAAGRGLQLLFYSVGIGQISSEVPQNLSASRPQDRQFILSSKKLLLSDSGFYLCAWSVGPGGIDIQYFGAGTRLSVL.

This clone came up a few times. This sample includes further DNA sequences coding for the same CDR3. This chain connects TRBV5-1 to TRBJ1-5; D ambiguous. The germline V gene encodes CDR1 SGHRS and CDR2 YFSETQ. This CDR3 spans 14 amino acids. V was clipped by 0 bases and J by 6 bases, with 10 bases between them. CDR3 loop: CASSLDGSGQPQHF. Written as DNA, the CDR3 is TGCGCCAGCAGCTTGGACGGTTCGGGTCAGCCCCAGCATTTT. Using reference TRBV5-1 and TRBJ1-5 for the parts outside the CDR3, the full variable domain is KAGVTQTPRYLIKTRGQQVTLSCSPISGHRSVSWYQQTPGQGLQFLFEYFSETQRNKGNFPGRFSGRQFSNSRSEMNVSTLELGDSALYLCASSLDGSGQPQHFGDGTRLSIL.

In this sample, this clone turned up a few times. This chain joins TRBV6-6 and TRBJ2-7; D gene ambiguous. Germline V lookup: CDR1 MNHNY, CDR2 SVGAGI (reference sequence). CDR3 size: 11 residues. V lost 5 bases and J lost 1, with 3 bases in between. CDR3 nucleotide sequence: TGTGCCAGCAGTGAATCCTACGAGCAGTACTTC. This sequence encodes CASSESYEQYF.

CDR3 amino acids: CASSFGDFTDTQYF. The CDR3 DNA reads TGTGCCAGCAGCTTTGGGGACTTCACAGATACGCAGTATTTT. The chain is built from TRBV7-2 and TRBJ2-3; TRBD2 might be the D (6 bases). The CDR3 has 14 residues. Trimming stripped 3 bases from V and 2 bases from J, with 9 bases between. Germline CDR1 and CDR2: SGHTA and FQGNSA.

V usage is TRBV25-1 and J usage is TRBJ2-7, with D perhaps TRBD2 (6 bases). V was pared by 6 bases and J by 1 base, with 13 bases between. Germline-derived CDR1 and CDR2 are MGHDK and SYGVNS. The CDR3 sequence is 14 residues long. The chain's CDR3 is CASSNGGSSYEQYF. In DNA, the CDR3 is TGTGCCAGCAGCAACGGGGGATCATCCTACGAGCAGTACTTC.

The rearrangement joins TRBV15 to TRBJ2-7; tentatively, D is TRBD1 (6 bases). The ends were cut back, 6 bases at V and 0 bases at J, with 9 bases in the middle. The CDR3 covers 13 residues. CDR1 and CDR2 from the germline V gene are LNHNV and YYDKDF (reference sequence). CDR3 coding DNA: TGTGCCACCAGAGCGACAGGCTCCTACGAGCAGTACTTC. It translates to CATRATGSYEQYF.

The genes are TRBV2 and TRBJ2-3; 10 nucleotides agree with TRBD1. The CDR3 covers 14 residues. From germline, CDR1 is SNHLY and CDR2 FYNNEI. The V and J ends lost 10 bases and 3 bases, in that order; junction bases with no gene match: 7. The CDR3 DNA reads TGTGCCACCACGGACAGGGGGAGGACAGATACGCAGTATTTT. This sequence encodes CATTDRGRTDTQYF.

There are a few counts of this clone. V usage is TRBV19 and J usage is TRBJ2-7; the match to TRBD2 covers 13 bases. Germline trimming cut 6 bases from V and 2 bases from J; bases unmatched to any gene: 4. In germline, CDR1 is LNHDA, CDR2 SQIVND (reference sequence). This CDR3 has 15 residues. CDR3 loop: CASSATSGGAYEQYF. CDR3 DNA sequence: TGTGCCAGTAGCGCTACTAGCGGGGGGGCCTACGAGCAGTACTTC.

The chain's CDR3 is CAWSASGTNGYTF. CDR3 bases: TGTGCCTGGAGTGCATCCGGGACGAACGGCTACACCTTC. V is TRBV30 and J is TRBJ1-2, with a weak D call TRBD1 (5 bases). Trimming removed 1 base at V and 8 bases at J, with 14 bases between. CDR3 size: 13 residues. Germline CDR1 reads GTSNPN; CDR2 reads SVGIG (reference sequence). Filled out from reference TRBV30 and TRBJ1-2, the complete variable domain reads SQTIHQWPATLVQPVGSPLSLECTVEGTSNPNLYWYRQAAGRGLQLLFYSVGIGQISSEVPQNLSASRPQDRQFILSSKKLLLSDSGFYLCAWSASGTNGYTFGSGTRLTVV.

The rearrangement uses TRBV18 and TRBJ2-7; D assignment may be TRBD1 or TRBD2 (5 bases each). The germline V gene has CDR1 KGHSH and CDR2 LQKENI. Trimming removed 3 bases at V and 2 bases at J, with 8 bases between. The CDR3 totals 13 residues. The CDR3 DNA reads TGTGCCAGCTCACCCAGGGAGCCCTACGAGCAGTACTTC. Its translation is CASSPREPYEQYF.